This T cell receptor beta chain originates from a study of metastatic and nonmetastatic thyroid tumors. Study background: Where malignant and benign thyroid patients were concerned, repertoires were compared across blood and tumor or nodule tissue.

The length of the CDR3 is 14 residues. From germline, CDR1 is DFQATT and CDR2 SNEGSKA (reference sequence). J was trimmed by 3 bases and V by 3 bases; bases with no gene match: 6. As processed by the authors: A classifier of distant metastasis in papillary thyroid cancer was built from CDR3 differences (across clinicopathological groups). TCRdb reanalyzed the PCR reads via MiXCR. The V and J calls shown here were made by TCRdb, not taken from the authors' results. The table has approximately 25,000 clones, about 12% seen once; the top ten hold over 15%. Broader study findings: When malignant thyroid tumors were compared with benign nodules, TCR beta diversity was reportedly significantly higher in the malignant tumors. This held in both blood and tumor samples.

All patients reached thyroid surgery having received no treatment beforehand. In its sample, this clone was seen many times. Its antigen is undetermined. Material: blood. This receptor was taken from a female donor with papillary thyroid cancer or a benign thyroid nodule (not recorded which). Some clones in this sample may be carry-over from other donors' samples. The V gene is TRBV20-1, the J gene TRBJ1-2; 8 positions match TRBD1. The CDR3 DNA sequence: TGCAGTGCTAGTACCGACAGGGGCGACTATGGCTACACCTTC. Amino acid sequence: CSASTDRGDYGYTF.